This TCR beta chain is from a study of blood T cell repertoires in COVID-19. Study at large: COVID-19 samples, acute and convalescent, were from the United States, Italy and Spain. PBMCs, B-cell-depleted T cells, or T cells provided the cDNA or gDNA that made up the material.

In the source study's methods: The authors estimated nucleated cell counts from reference gene primer amplification. Profiled with immunoSEQ multiplex PCR; TCRdb holds only in-frame clones, not every one. V and J calls and clone size are those listed in that table; D and trimming were worked out from the DNA. The table shows more than 150,000 clones, with roughly nine tenths occurring only once. Assignments of participants to cohorts depended upon their own reported clinical history. This CDR3 is built from 14 residues. Germline CDR1 and CDR2: SGHTA and FQGNSA. After removal of 5 bases from V and 4 bases from J, the junction contained 7 bases not matched to a gene.

Material for sequencing was PBMCs or T cells enriched from blood (not recorded which). This chain uses TRBV7-2 with TRBJ1-2; 7 bases fit TRBD1. This TCR was sampled from a woman in her 30s who had recovered from COVID-19. The CDR3 loop reads CASSPVKGAYGYTF. CDR3 nucleotides: TGTGCCAGCAGCCCGGTCAAGGGGGCCTATGGCTACACCTTC.